This paragraph reports one T cell receptor (beta chain). The entry originates in a study of cytomegalovirus exposure and HLA in healthy donors. Data came from immunoSEQ multiplex PCR; TCRdb stores just in-frame clones and leaves some out. The sample has approximately 240,000 clones, about 90% seen once; the top ten hold around 1.1%. The CDR3 consists of 14 residues. Per germline, CDR1 LNHDA and CDR2 SQIVND (reference sequence). V was clipped by 7 bases and J by 3 bases; unmatched bases: 3. The sample consisted of PBMCs. The clonotype originates from a young woman in good health and CMV-seronegative. J is TRBJ2-2 and V is TRBV19; 9 bases are shared with TRBD2. CDR3 protein: CASKIAGDTGELFF. CDR3 coding DNA: TGTGCCAGTAAAATAGCGGGAGACACCGGGGAGCTGTTTTTT.